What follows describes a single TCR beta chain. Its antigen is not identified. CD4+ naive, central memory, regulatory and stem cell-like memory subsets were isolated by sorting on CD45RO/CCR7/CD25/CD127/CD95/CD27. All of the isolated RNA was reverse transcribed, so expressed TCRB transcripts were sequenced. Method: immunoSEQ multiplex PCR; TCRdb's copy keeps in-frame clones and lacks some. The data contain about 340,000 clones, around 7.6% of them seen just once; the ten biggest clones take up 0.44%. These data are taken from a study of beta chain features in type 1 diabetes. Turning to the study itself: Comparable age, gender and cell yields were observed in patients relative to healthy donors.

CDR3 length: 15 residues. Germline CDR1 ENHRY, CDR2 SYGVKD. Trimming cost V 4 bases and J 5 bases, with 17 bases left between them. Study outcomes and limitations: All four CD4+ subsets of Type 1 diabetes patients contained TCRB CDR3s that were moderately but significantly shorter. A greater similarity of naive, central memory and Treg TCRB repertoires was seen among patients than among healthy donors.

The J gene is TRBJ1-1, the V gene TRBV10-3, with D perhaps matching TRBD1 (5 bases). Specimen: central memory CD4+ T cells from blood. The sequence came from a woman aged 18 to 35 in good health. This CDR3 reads CAISAHKGVGTEAFF. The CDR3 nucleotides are TGTGCCATCAGTGCCCATAAAGGGGTAGGGACTGAAGCTTTCTTT.